Sequencing of this T cell receptor beta chain was carried out in a study of T cell responses to AZD1222 COVID-19 vaccine. This clone turned up a few times. Its antigen is still unknown. Study outcomes and limitations: Most donors were white British, females outnumbered males, and clonal diversity was possibly underestimated.

Only in-frame clones appear in the TCRdb table, and some are missing; sequencing was by immunoSEQ multiplex PCR. The table lists about 120,000 clones, about 86% of them singletons. The sequence was obtained from an adult who received the AZD1222 COVID-19 vaccine. Sequencing was performed on peripheral blood, taken 28 days after the second AZD1222 dose.

CDR3 DNA sequence: TGTGCCAGCAGTCAGACAGGGTCTAACTATGGCTACACCTTC. Translating gives CASSQTGSNYGYTF. V gene TRBV28 combines with J gene TRBJ1-2; TRBD1 matches at 7 bases. The CDR3 has 14 residues. Germline V CDR1 and CDR2: MDHEN, SYDVKM. The V segment lost 5 bases and the J segment 0 bases; nucleotides outside the gene matches: 3.